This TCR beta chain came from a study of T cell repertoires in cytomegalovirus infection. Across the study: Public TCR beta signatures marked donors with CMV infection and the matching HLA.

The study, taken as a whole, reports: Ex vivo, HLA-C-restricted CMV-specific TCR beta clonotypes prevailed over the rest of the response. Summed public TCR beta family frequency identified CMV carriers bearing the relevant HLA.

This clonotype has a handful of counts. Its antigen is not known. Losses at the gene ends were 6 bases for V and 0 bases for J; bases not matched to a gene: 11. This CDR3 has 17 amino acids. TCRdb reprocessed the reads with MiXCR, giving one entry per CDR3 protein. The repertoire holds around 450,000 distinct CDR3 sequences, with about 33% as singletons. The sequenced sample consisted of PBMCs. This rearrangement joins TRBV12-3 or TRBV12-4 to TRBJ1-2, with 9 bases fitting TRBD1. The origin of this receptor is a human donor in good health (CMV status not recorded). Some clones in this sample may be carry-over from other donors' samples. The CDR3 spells CASSPYRGRDPNYGYTF. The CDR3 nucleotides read TGTGCCAGCAGCCCCTACAGGGGGCGAGACCCTAACTATGGCTACACCTTC.